This passage covers 30 T cell receptor beta chains from one sample sequenced in a study of T cell repertoires in cytomegalovirus infection. For these receptors, no antigen is known. TCRdb re-called the reads through MiXCR, storing one row per CDR3 protein. The sample yields tens of thousands of distinct CDR3 sequences, about a fifth seen once. This material consisted of CD8+ T cells from cultured PBMCs, taken from culture after CMV antigen stimulation. The receptors were gathered from a human donor in good health (CMV status not recorded). Some clones in this sample may be carry-over from other donors' samples.

The chain carries TRBV7-8 and TRBJ1-1; tentative D call: TRBD1 (6 bases). CDR3 size: 16 residues. In germline, CDR1 is SGHVS, CDR2 FQNEAQ. V was clipped by 5 bases and J by 4 bases, with 20 bases between them. The CDR3 nucleotides are TGTGCCAGCAGCGTCTACCGGGACATCCCCGTCACTGAAGCTTTCTTT. Its translation is CASSVYRDIPVTEAFF.

This clonotype was counted a few times. This chain connects TRBV9 to TRBJ2-3; 7 bases match TRBD1. CDR3 length equals 14 residues. Germline assignment: CDR1 SGDLS and CDR2 YYNGEE. With 3 bases clipped from V and 0 bases from J, the junction kept 1 base outside the gene matches. This CDR3 is CASSAGQSTDTQYF. The CDR3, as DNA: TGTGCCAGCAGCGCGGGACAGAGCACAGATACGCAGTATTTT.

CDR3 sequence: CASSSSLLGGLAGYEQFF. The CDR3, as DNA: TGTGCCAGCAGCTCCTCCCTCCTGGGGGGACTAGCGGGATATGAGCAGTTCTTC. The J gene is TRBJ2-1, the V gene TRBV5-6; 13 positions agree with TRBD2. The CDR3 has 18 residues. Per the germline V gene, CDR1 is SGHDT and CDR2 is YYEEEE. The V gene end was trimmed by 3 bases and the J gene end by 8 bases; junction bases not matched to a gene: 14.

This clonotype showed up many times. This sequence joins TRBV11-2 and TRBJ2-1; no firm D call. V was trimmed by 1 base and J by 5 bases, leaving 15 bases between them. The CDR3 loop spans 16 amino acids. Looked up from germline, CDR1 is SGHAT and CDR2 is FQNNGV. The CDR3 protein is CASSLGAGDMDNEQFF. For the CDR3, the DNA is TGTGCCAGCAGCTTAGGGGCCGGTGATATGGACAATGAGCAGTTCTTC.

The J gene is TRBJ2-7, the V gene TRBV7-3, with 11 bases identical to TRBD1. The CDR3 contains 15 residues. Trimming at V came to 5 bases and at J to 4 bases, leaving 7 bases not matched to a gene. Germline values: CDR1 SGHTA, CDR2 FQGTGA. The CDR3 DNA reads as TGTGCCAGCAGCGTAGGGACAGGGGGTTTTTACGAGCAGTACTTC. This translates into CASSVGTGGFYEQYF.

This clonotype was picked up many times. The chain employs TRBV5-6 and TRBJ1-3; a weak D match, TRBD1 (5 bases). Germline CDR1 reads SGHDT; CDR2 reads YYEEEE. The CDR3 length is 14 residues. Trimming cost V 0 bases and J 4 bases, with 8 bases left between them. This CDR3 reads CASSLAGNGNTIYF. CDR3 in DNA: TGTGCCAGCAGCTTGGCAGGGAACGGAAACACCATATATTTT.

This clonotype was detected only a few times. The chain combines TRBV9 with TRBJ2-4, with D perhaps TRBD2 (5 bases). This CDR3 region has 15 residues. Germline values: CDR1 SGDLS, CDR2 YYNGEE. Trimming took off 0 bases at V and 0 bases at J, with 7 bases between the two ends. The CDR3 region is CASSVGGRAKNIQYF. CDR3 nucleotide sequence: TGTGCCAGCAGCGTAGGAGGGCGAGCCAAAAACATTCAGTACTTC.

The V and J genes are TRBV5-5 and TRBJ2-2, with D maybe TRBD1 (5 bases). There are 15 residues in the CDR3. Trimming left V 2 bases short and J 3 bases short, with 11 bases between. The germline V gene encodes CDR1 SGHKS and CDR2 YYEKEE (reference sequence). This CDR3 is CASSFIGADTGELFF. The CDR3 DNA is TGTGCCAGCAGCTTTATAGGGGCGGACACCGGGGAGCTGTTTTTT.

The DNA for the CDR3 is TGCAGCCTTGGATCAGAGTTCAATCAGCCCCAGCATTTT. Translated, it gives CSLGSEFNQPQHF. J is TRBJ1-5 and V is TRBV29-1, with D unclear. Looked up from germline, CDR1 is SQVTM and CDR2 is ANQGSEA. V shed 8 bases and J shed 3 bases, with 14 bases lying between them. CDR3 length equals 13 residues.

This clonotype was seen ten or more times. This chain connects TRBV4-3 to TRBJ2-7; D may be TRBD2 (6 bases). V lost 5 bases to trimming and J lost 3 bases, with 17 bases between them. Germline CDR1 is LGHNA and CDR2 is YSLEER. This CDR3 is 15 amino acids long. The CDR3 region is CASSARASDGYEQYF. As DNA, the CDR3 is TGCGCCAGCAGCGCGCGTGCTAGCGACGGCTACGAGCAGTACTTC.

This chain links TRBV20-1 with TRBJ2-7; D remains ambiguous. The CDR3 has 15 residues. Germline lookup yields CDR1 DFQATT and CDR2 SNEGSKA (reference sequence). The V end was cut by 0 bases, the J end by 0 bases, with 12 bases between. CDR3 residues: CSARDLRAASYEQYF. The CDR3 nucleotides read TGCAGTGCTAGAGATCTTCGGGCCGCCTCCTACGAGCAGTACTTC.

The chain carries TRBV6-5 and TRBJ2-3, with unresolved D. Germline CDR1 and CDR2: MNHEY and SVGAGI. The CDR3 is 13 residues long. The V gene lost 6 bases and the J gene lost 4 bases, with 11 bases spanning the gap. The CDR3 nucleotides are TGTGCCAGCAGGTCGCAAAGGGCAGATACGCAGTATTTT. Translated: CASRSQRADTQYF.

The chain has TRBV4-3 and TRBJ1-1; 10 nucleotides agree with TRBD1. The germline gives CDR1 LGHNA, CDR2 YSLEER. V shed 3 bases and J 3 bases; nucleotides not matched to a gene: 10. This CDR3 has 17 residues. The CDR3 is CASSHMTGGGRDTEAFF. CDR3 DNA sequence: TGCGCCAGCAGCCACATGACAGGGGGCGGGCGGGACACTGAAGCTTTCTTT.

The CDR3 loop is CASRDRGRDQPQHF. The CDR3, as DNA: TGTGCCAGCCGGGACAGGGGGCGAGATCAGCCCCAGCATTTT. The V and J genes are TRBV6-4 and TRBJ1-5; 12 bases fit TRBD1. J was trimmed by 5 bases and V by 8 bases; bases with no gene match: 4. This CDR3 is built from 14 residues. Germline V gene sequence: CDR1 MRHNA, CDR2 SNTAGT.

J is TRBJ2-2 and V is TRBV28; no clear D. The length of the CDR3 is 14 residues. Germline-derived CDR1 and CDR2 are MDHEN and SYDVKM. The germline V and J ends were trimmed by 6 bases and 0 bases, with 8 bases remaining between them. CDR3 bases: TGTGCCAGCAGACCGGGCGCGAACACCGGGGAGCTGTTTTTT. Translated: CASRPGANTGELFF.

The V call is TRBV20-1, the J call TRBJ2-7; D remains ambiguous. Trimming cost V 4 bases and J 3 bases, with 4 bases left between them. CDR3 length: 10 amino acids. Germline V gene data show CDR1 as DFQATT and CDR2 as SNEGSKA (reference sequence). This CDR3 reads CSATLYEQYF. CDR3 in DNA: TGCAGTGCTACCCTCTACGAGCAGTACTTC.

This clonotype was detected a few times. This chain connects TRBV12-3 or TRBV12-4 to TRBJ1-2, with a tentative D call TRBD1 (5 bases). The CDR3 spans 16 residues. V lost 3 bases, J lost 3 bases, and 17 bases lay in between. The CDR3 loop reads CASSLGVAGAYYGYTF. CDR3 nucleotides: TGTGCCAGCAGTTTGGGGGTGGCTGGGGCTTACTATGGCTACACCTTC.

The gene calls are TRBV5-8 and TRBJ1-3; no clear D. CDR3 length: 16 amino acids. The germline CDR1 and CDR2 sequences are SGHTS and YDEGEE. The ends were cut back, 0 bases at V and 2 bases at J, with 12 bases in the middle. CDR3 DNA: TGTGCCAGCAGCTTGGCCGCAAGGGAGGCTGGAAACACCATATATTTT. Amino acids: CASSLAAREAGNTIYF.

This clonotype occurred many times. The rearrangement links TRBV5-4 to TRBJ2-7; D is uncertain. The V and J ends lost 0 bases and 2 bases respectively, with 9 bases between them. The CDR3 runs to 14 residues. Germline values: CDR1 SGHNT, CDR2 YYREEE (reference sequence). CDR3 residues: CASSLVTNTYEQYF. CDR3 bases: TGTGCCAGCAGCTTGGTGACAAATACCTACGAGCAGTACTTC.

V is TRBV13 and J is TRBJ2-7, with 8 bases identical to TRBD2. The CDR3 is 14 residues long. V trimming: 7 bases; J trimming: 2 bases; junction bases outside the gene matches: 7. In germline, CDR1 is PRHDT, CDR2 FYEKMQ (reference sequence). CDR3 protein: CASTRAGGPYEQYF. CDR3 DNA sequence: TGTGCCAGCACTCGTGCGGGGGGCCCCTACGAGCAGTACTTC.

The table lists this clonotype with many counts. The gene calls are TRBV6-5 and TRBJ1-1, with D unclear. V was trimmed by 0 bases and J by 8 bases, leaving 13 bases between them. This CDR3 is 14 amino acids long. Germline V gene data show CDR1 as MNHEY and CDR2 as SVGAGI. The CDR3 bases are TGTGCCAGCAGTTACTCGCCGGCGCGGCAGGAAGCTTTCTTT. It encodes CASSYSPARQEAFF.

The CDR3 region has the DNA TGTGCCAGCAGCTTAGAGCTAGCGGCTAATGAGCAGTTCTTC. This sequence encodes CASSLELAANEQFF. The rearrangement links TRBV7-9 to TRBJ2-1; 7 bases are shared with TRBD2. CDR3 length equals 14 residues. CDR1 is SEHNR, CDR2 FQNEAQ, per germline (reference sequence). V shed 1 base, J shed 7 bases, and the junction held 4 bases outside the gene matches. Drawing the rest from reference TRBV7-9 and TRBJ2-1, the complete variable domain is DTGVSQNPRHKITKRGQNVTFRCDPISEHNRLYWYRQTLGQGPEFLTYFQNEAQLEKSRLLSDRFSAERPKGSFSTLEIQRTEQGDSAMYLCASSLELAANEQFFGPGTRLTVL.

In this sample, this clonotype turned up many times. This chain joins TRBV7-3 and TRBJ2-1, with D possibly being TRBD1 (7 bases). V lost 2 bases and J lost 6, with 14 bases in between. CDR1 is SGHTA, CDR2 FQGTGA, per germline. This CDR3 has 15 amino acids. DNA for the CDR3: TGTGCCAGCAGCTTACGGGCAGGGGGGCCCAATGAGCAGTTCTTC. Translation gives CASSLRAGGPNEQFF.

There are a few counts of this clonotype. The chain links TRBV7-6 to TRBJ2-5; tentative D call: TRBD2 (6 bases). Per germline, CDR1 SGHVS and CDR2 FNYEAQ. The CDR3 sequence is 14 residues long. Trimming pared 5 bases from V and 5 bases from J, leaving 15 bases between. CDR3 residues: CASSRSGDSETQYF. CDR3 in DNA: TGTGCCAGCAGCCGCTCGGGGGATTCCGAGACCCAGTACTTC.

The genes are TRBV9 and TRBJ2-3; D might be TRBD2 (5 bases). The V end was cut by 0 bases, the J end by 4 bases, with 9 bases between. The germline V gene has CDR1 SGDLS and CDR2 YYNGEE. CDR3 length: 14 amino acids. The CDR3 nucleotides are TGTGCCAGCAGCGTAGGAGGAGGTCCAGATACGCAGTATTTT. Amino acids: CASSVGGGPDTQYF.

This chain connects TRBV10-3 to TRBJ2-3; 11 bases map to TRBD2. Germline V gene data show CDR1 as ENHRY and CDR2 as SYGVKD. V was pared by 11 bases and J by 4 bases, with 8 bases of the junction left unmatched. CDR3 size: 14 residues. As DNA, the CDR3 is TGTGCCTCAGCCGGGACTAGCGGATCAGATACGCAGTATTTT. Its protein product is CASAGTSGSDTQYF.

This clonotype was found a few times. This chain joins TRBV4-3 and TRBJ1-2; D gene uncertain. Germline loops: CDR1 LGHNA, CDR2 YSLEER. This CDR3 has 14 residues. Trimming cost V 0 bases and J 6 bases, with 11 bases left between them. The CDR3 nucleotides are TGCGCCAGCAGCCAAGAATCCGGGTACCATGGCTACACCTTC. Its protein product is CASSQESGYHGYTF.

This clonotype was picked up a small number of times. The V gene is TRBV11-2, the J gene TRBJ2-1, with TRBD2 matching over 12 bases. There are 13 residues in the CDR3. Germline values: CDR1 SGHAT, CDR2 FQNNGV. The junction had 4 bases not matched to a gene; V was cut back by 10 bases and J by 6 bases. CDR3: CATETSGSNEQFF. CDR3 DNA sequence: TGTGCCACCGAGACTAGCGGGAGCAATGAGCAGTTCTTC.

CDR3 sequence reads: CATSEQTEYTDTQYF. The CDR3, as DNA: TGTGCCACCAGTGAACAGACAGAGTACACAGATACGCAGTATTTT. This sequence joins TRBV24-1 and TRBJ2-3, with TRBD1 as a possible D gene (5 bases). With 4 bases removed from V and 2 bases from J, the gap between germline ends came to 12 bases. Germline lookup yields CDR1 KGHDR and CDR2 SFDVKD. This CDR3 contains 15 residues.

In its sample, this clonotype was seen a few times. The chain uses TRBV6-2 or TRBV6-3 and TRBJ2-7, with unresolved D. From germline, CDR1 is MNHEY and CDR2 SVGEGT. The length of the CDR3 is 14 residues. With 5 bases removed from V and 5 bases from J, the gap between germline ends came to 16 bases. The DNA for the CDR3 is TGTGCCAGCAGTCCCCGACACCGGGTAGACGAGCAGTACTTC. Encoded protein: CASSPRHRVDEQYF.